This TCR beta chain comes out of a study of cytomegalovirus exposure and HLA in healthy donors. Study findings and constraints: Overall, approximately 150 TCR beta chains were annotated as cytomegalovirus-associated.

The table lists this clone with a few counts. Its antigen is not known. The method was immunoSEQ multiplex PCR; TCRdb's version includes in-frame clones alone and lacks a portion of them. The table lists 130,000 or so clones, 70% to 90% of them singletons. CDR1 SSHAT and CDR2 FNYEAQ come from the germline V gene (reference sequence). This CDR3 has 14 amino acids. This clonotype originated in a woman in her thirties in good health and CMV-seropositive. The rearrangement links TRBV7-7 to TRBJ2-7, with D tentatively TRBD2 (6 bases). Material for sequencing was PBMCs. The CDR3 loop is CASQQEGSSYEQYF. CDR3 sequence (DNA): TGTGCTAGCCAACAGGAGGGTAGCTCCTACGAGCAGTACTTC.